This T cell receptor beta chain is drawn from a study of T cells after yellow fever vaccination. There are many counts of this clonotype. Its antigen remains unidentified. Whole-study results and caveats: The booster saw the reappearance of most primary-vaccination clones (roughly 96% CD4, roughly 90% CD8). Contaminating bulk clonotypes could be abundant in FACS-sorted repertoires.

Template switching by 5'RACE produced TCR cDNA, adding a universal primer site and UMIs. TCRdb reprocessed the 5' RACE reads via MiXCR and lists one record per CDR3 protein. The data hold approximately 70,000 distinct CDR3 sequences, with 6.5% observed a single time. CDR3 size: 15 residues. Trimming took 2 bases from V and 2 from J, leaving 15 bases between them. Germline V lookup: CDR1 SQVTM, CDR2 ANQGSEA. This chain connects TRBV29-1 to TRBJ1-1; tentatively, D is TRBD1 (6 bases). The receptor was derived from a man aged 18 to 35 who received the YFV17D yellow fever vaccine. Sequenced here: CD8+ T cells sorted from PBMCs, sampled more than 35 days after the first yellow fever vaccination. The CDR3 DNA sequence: TGCAGCGTTGAACCTAAACAGGGCCTCAACACTGAAGCTTTCTTT. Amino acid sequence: CSVEPKQGLNTEAFF.